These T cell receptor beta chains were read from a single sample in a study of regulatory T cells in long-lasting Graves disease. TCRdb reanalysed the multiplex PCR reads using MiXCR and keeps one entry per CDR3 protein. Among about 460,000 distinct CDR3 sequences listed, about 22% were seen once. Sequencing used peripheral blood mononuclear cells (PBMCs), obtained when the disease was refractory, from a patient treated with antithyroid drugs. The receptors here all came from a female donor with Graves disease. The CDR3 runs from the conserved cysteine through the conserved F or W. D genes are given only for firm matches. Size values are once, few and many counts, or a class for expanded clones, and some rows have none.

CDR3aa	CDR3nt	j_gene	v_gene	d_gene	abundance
CAWSLLRGNTGELFF	TGTGCCTGGAGTCTTTTACGGGGTAACACCGGGGAGCTGTTTTTT	TRBJ2-2	TRBV30	.	.
CASSQDRRPGINQPQHF	TGTGCCAGCAGCCAAGATCGACGACCTGGGATCAATCAGCCCCAGCATTTT	TRBJ1-5	TRBV3-1	.	many
CAWSDPPETQYF	TGTGCCTGGAGTGACCCGCCGGAGACCCAGTACTTC	TRBJ2-5	TRBV30	.	.
CASQEPRGHYEQYF	TGTGCCAGTCAGGAACCACGGGGGCACTACGAGCAGTACTTC	TRBJ2-7	TRBV25-1	.	many
CASSFPDTQYF	TGTGCCAGCAGCTTTCCAGATACGCAGTATTTT	TRBJ2-3	TRBV7-2	.	.
CSATTGHHEQYF	TGCAGTGCGACGACAGGGCACCACGAGCAGTACTTC	TRBJ2-7	TRBV20-1	TRBD1	many
CAWRGGTGNSPLHF	TGTGCCTGGAGAGGGGGAACAGGCAATTCACCCCTCCACTTT	TRBJ1-6	TRBV30	.	many
CASYRERNYGYTF	TGTGCCAGCTACCGGGAGAGGAACTATGGCTACACCTTC	TRBJ1-2	TRBV5-6	.	many
CASSSTPGGRNTEAFF	TGCGCCAGCAGCTCAACTCCAGGGGGGCGGAACACTGAAGCTTTCTTT	TRBJ1-1	TRBV5-1	TRBD1	few
CASSKQGLAKNIQYF	TGTGCCAGCAGCAAACAGGGGCTAGCCAAAAACATTCAGTACTTC	TRBJ2-4	TRBV28	TRBD1	many
CASRGSRTGNTIYF	TGTGCCAGCAGGGGCAGTAGGACTGGAAACACCATATATTTT	TRBJ1-3	TRBV27	.	.
CASSLLTGGVFF	TGTGCCAGCAGTTTGTTGACAGGGGGCGTTTTCTTT	TRBJ1-1	TRBV28	TRBD1	many
CASSLPPHAYGYTF	TGTGCCAGCAGCTTACCCCCGCACGCGTACGGCTACACCTTC	TRBJ1-2	TRBV11-2	.	many
CSATQGAGQPQHF	TGCAGTGCTACGCAGGGGGCTGGTCAGCCCCAGCATTTT	TRBJ1-5	TRBV20-1	TRBD1	few
CASHLYEQYF	TGTGCCAGCCACCTCTACGAGCAGTACTTC	TRBJ2-7	TRBV6-1	.	many
CASIRLGNYGYTF	TGTGCCAGCATCCGGCTGGGGAACTATGGCTACACCTTC	TRBJ1-2	TRBV5-6	.	few
CSAMFQNTEAFF	TGCAGTGCTATGTTCCAGAACACTGAAGCTTTCTTT	TRBJ1-1	TRBV20-1	.	few
CASSLTVNEKLFF	TGCGCCAGCAGCTTAACAGTTAATGAAAAACTGTTTTTT	TRBJ1-4	TRBV5-1	.	.
CSAKRDRGGEQYF	TGCAGTGCTAAAAGGGACAGGGGAGGCGAGCAGTACTTC	TRBJ2-7	TRBV20-1	TRBD1	few
CASSLALGTRTNYGYTF	TGTGCCAGCAGCTTAGCGTTGGGGACACGAACTAACTATGGCTACACCTTC	TRBJ1-2	TRBV7-2	.	.
CASSMPGQAVVGSYEQYF	TGTGCCAGCAGTATGCCGGGACAGGCAGTTGTGGGGTCCTACGAGCAGTACTTC	TRBJ2-7	TRBV28	TRBD1	many
CASSLDWSNTEAFF	TGTGCCAGCAGCTTGGACTGGTCAAACACTGAAGCTTTCTTT	TRBJ1-1	TRBV7-2	.	few
CASSSHRGQQETQYF	TGTGCCAGCAGCTCCCACAGGGGTCAACAAGAGACCCAGTACTTC	TRBJ2-5	TRBV7-9	TRBD1	few
CASSLGEGREAFF	TGTGCCAGCAGTTTAGGGGAGGGCAGGGAAGCTTTCTTT	TRBJ1-1	TRBV28	.	many
CASGPPGTANSPLHF	TGTGCCAGCGGCCCTCCCGGGACAGCTAATTCACCCCTCCACTTT	TRBJ1-6	TRBV14	TRBD1	.
CASSRSYYSNQPQHF	TGTGCCAGCAGTCGATCCTATTATAGCAATCAGCCCCAGCATTTT	TRBJ1-5	TRBV6-1	.	.
CASSFGPRPYEQYF	TGTGCCAGCAGTTTCGGACCTCGGCCCTACGAGCAGTACTTC	TRBJ2-7	TRBV28	.	many
CSAPSDRSGNTIYF	TGCAGTGCCCCGTCTGACAGGTCTGGAAACACCATATATTTT	TRBJ1-3	TRBV20-1	.	.
CSVEVRVPNTEAFF	TGCAGCGTTGAAGTCAGGGTTCCGAACACTGAAGCTTTCTTT	TRBJ1-1	TRBV29-1	.	many
CASTFLAGVGGETQYF	TGTGCCAGCACCTTTTTAGCGGGAGTGGGGGGAGAGACCCAGTACTTC	TRBJ2-5	TRBV7-2	TRBD2	many
CASSPPLGYTF	TGTGCCAGCAGCCCGCCACTGGGCTACACCTTC	TRBJ1-2	TRBV7-9	.	.
CATLDRGNQPQHF	TGTGCCACCCTTGACAGGGGCAATCAGCCCCAGCATTTT	TRBJ1-5	TRBV10-3	TRBD1	.
CASAEGTYNEKLFF	TGTGCCAGCGCGGAAGGAACATATAATGAAAAACTGTTTTTT	TRBJ1-4	TRBV6-1	.	many
CSVAGPGPREKLFF	TGCAGCGTTGCGGGGCCTGGACCTAGAGAAAAACTGTTTTTT	TRBJ1-4	TRBV29-1	.	few
CASSTHGAYETQYF	TGTGCCAGCAGCACCCACGGGGCCTATGAGACCCAGTACTTC	TRBJ2-5	TRBV7-2	.	.
CASITRTSGRTSAYEQYF	TGTGCCAGCATCACCAGGACTAGCGGGAGGACGAGTGCCTACGAGCAGTACTTC	TRBJ2-7	TRBV6-1	TRBD2	many
CATSDLHETQYF	TGTGCCACCAGTGATTTGCACGAGACCCAGTACTTC	TRBJ2-5	TRBV24-1	.	few
CASRYRTGRNTDTQYF	TGTGCCAGCAGGTACCGGACAGGGCGGAACACAGATACGCAGTATTTT	TRBJ2-3	TRBV28	TRBD1	.
CASSISGAKETQYF	TGTGCCAGCAGCATTTCCGGGGCGAAAGAGACCCAGTACTTC	TRBJ2-5	TRBV12-3/TRBV12-4	.	many
CATSDGTGANTEAFF	TGTGCCACCAGTGATGGGACGGGAGCGAACACTGAAGCTTTCTTT	TRBJ1-1	TRBV24-1	.	.
CASRVWDSPFGANVLTF	TGTGCCAGTCGGGTTTGGGACAGCCCTTTTGGGGCCAACGTCCTGACTTTC	TRBJ2-6	TRBV19	TRBD1	.
CSVELAAFQETQYF	TGCAGCGTTGAACTAGCGGCCTTCCAAGAGACCCAGTACTTC	TRBJ2-5	TRBV29-1	TRBD2	many
CASSQETGRTEAFF	TGTGCCAGCAGCCAAGAGACAGGGCGGACTGAAGCTTTCTTT	TRBJ1-1	TRBV4-2	TRBD1	.
CASSVGRNNEQFF	TGTGCCAGCAGCGTGGGACGGAACAATGAGCAGTTCTTC	TRBJ2-1	TRBV16	.	.
CASSPPRSGANVLTF	TGTGCCAGCAGCCCCCCACGCTCTGGGGCCAACGTCCTGACTTTC	TRBJ2-6	TRBV7-2	.	.
CSATQLAGGHYEQYF	TGCAGTGCTACCCAACTAGCGGGAGGCCACTACGAGCAGTACTTC	TRBJ2-7	TRBV20-1	TRBD2	.
CSARGAASGRADTQYF	TGCAGTGCTAGAGGAGCCGCTAGCGGGAGAGCAGATACGCAGTATTTT	TRBJ2-3	TRBV20-1	TRBD2	.
CASSPPVSEAFF	TGTGCCAGCAGCCCTCCCGTATCGGAAGCTTTCTTT	TRBJ1-1	TRBV6-1	.	.
CASSLAYSGQPQHF	TGTGCCAGCAGCTTAGCGTATTCGGGTCAGCCCCAGCATTTT	TRBJ1-5	TRBV7-2	.	.
CASSLATTGELFF	TGTGCCAGCAGCTTAGCGACCACCGGGGAGCTGTTTTTT	TRBJ2-2	TRBV7-3	.	many
CSASGQVNTEAFF	TGCAGTGCTAGTGGACAGGTGAACACTGAAGCTTTCTTT	TRBJ1-1	TRBV20-1	TRBD1	many
CASSLGQARAEAFF	TGTGCCAGCAGCTTAGGACAGGCGCGAGCTGAAGCTTTCTTT	TRBJ1-1	TRBV7-9	.	.
CASSPSGRGEETQYF	TGCGCCAGCAGCCCCTCAGGGCGAGGGGAAGAGACCCAGTACTTC	TRBJ2-5	TRBV4-1	.	.
CASSFGSRTSYEQYF	TGTGCCAGCAGTTTTGGCTCGAGGACGTCCTACGAGCAGTACTTC	TRBJ2-7	TRBV12-3/TRBV12-4	.	.
CASSPRTSGGAETQYF	TGTGCCAGCAGCCCCCGGACTAGCGGGGGGGCGGAGACCCAGTACTTC	TRBJ2-5	TRBV11-2	TRBD2	few